A selection of T cell receptor beta chains follows, all from one sample in a study of human T cells and chemical hapten exposure. TCRdb reprocessed the RACE reads with MiXCR, giving one entry per CDR3 protein. The table shows roughly 180,000 distinct CDR3 sequences, with about 15% occurring only once. The sequencing here drew on whole blood, taken in connection with sensitization to the hapten diphenylcyclopropenone (DPC). The receptors come from a woman aged 30 to 39 with alopecia areata. Some clones in this sample may be carry-over from other donors' samples. CDR3s include the opening cysteine and the closing phenylalanine or tryptophan. A D gene is named only where the DNA matches it firmly. Part of the rows lack a size; the others show once, few, many or a class for expanded clones.

v_call	clone_size	j_call	d_call	cdr3_aa	cdr3_nt
TRBV11-2	few	TRBJ2-1	-	CASRRDEDEQFF	TGTGCCAGCAGGAGAGACGAGGATGAGCAGTTCTTC
TRBV5-1	many	TRBJ2-3	TRBD2	CASSLSSGGTDTQYF	TGCGCCAGCAGCTTGTCTAGCGGGGGTACAGATACGCAGTATTTT
TRBV6-2/TRBV6-3	many	TRBJ1-1	-	CASRTVVRRTEAFF	TGTGCCAGCAGGACAGTGGTAAGGAGGACTGAAGCTTTCTTT
TRBV28	many	TRBJ1-4	TRBD1	CASNVQGAREKLFF	TGTGCCAGCAACGTACAGGGGGCCCGAGAAAAACTGTTTTTT
TRBV25-1	-	TRBJ1-5	TRBD1	CATQGQGGQPQHF	TGTGCCACCCAGGGACAGGGCGGTCAGCCCCAGCATTTT
TRBV24-1	few	TRBJ1-6	-	CATSESGFSSPLHF	TGTGCCACCAGTGAGTCGGGGTTCAGTTCACCCCTCCACTTT
TRBV20-1	-	TRBJ2-1	TRBD2	CSAGSGTSSGNEQFF	TGCAGTGCAGGATCCGGGACTAGCTCGGGCAATGAGCAGTTCTTC
TRBV6-5	-	TRBJ2-1	TRBD2	CASSRTSVSNEQFF	TGTGCCAGCAGCCGCACTAGCGTAAGCAATGAGCAGTTCTTC
TRBV7-8	-	TRBJ2-5	-	CASSLVPDSRRETQYF	TGTGCCAGCAGCTTAGTCCCGGACTCCAGAAGGGAGACCCAGTACTTC
TRBV24-1	few	TRBJ2-3	TRBD2	CATSDPSGGRPDTQYF	TGTGCCACCAGTGACCCTAGCGGGGGCCGGCCAGATACGCAGTATTTT
TRBV12-3/TRBV12-4	-	TRBJ1-2	-	CASSAGLNYGYTF	TGTGCCAGCAGCGCGGGACTGAACTATGGCTACACCTTC
TRBV2	few	TRBJ1-1	-	CASSVDTVQAFF	TGTGCCAGCAGCGTAGACACCGTCCAAGCTTTCTTT
TRBV18	few	TRBJ2-3	-	CASSPSGATDTQYF	TGTGCCAGCTCACCTTCGGGGGCTACAGATACGCAGTATTTT
TRBV20-1	-	TRBJ2-1	TRBD2	CSARGLAGRSSYNEQFF	TGCAGTGCTAGAGGACTAGCGGGACGGAGCTCCTACAATGAGCAGTTCTTC
TRBV6-5	-	TRBJ1-4	TRBD1	CASSNPGQGNEKLFF	TGTGCCAGCAGTAACCCCGGACAGGGAAATGAAAAACTGTTTTTT
TRBV6-5	-	TRBJ1-2	TRBD1	CASSLAFRGRDGYTF	TGTGCCAGCAGTTTAGCTTTCAGGGGGCGGGATGGCTACACCTTC
TRBV11-1	-	TRBJ2-7	TRBD2	CASSFLAGGLDEQYF	TGTGCCAGCAGCTTCCTAGCGGGGGGGCTCGACGAGCAGTACTTC
TRBV10-3	-	TRBJ1-6	-	CAISESKGVSSPLHF	TGTGCCATCAGTGAGTCAAAGGGCGTAAGTTCACCCCTCCACTTT
TRBV7-2	-	TRBJ1-5	TRBD1	CASSLVSGQGNQPQHF	TGTGCCAGCAGCTTAGTTTCGGGACAGGGGAATCAGCCCCAGCATTTT
TRBV29-1	few	TRBJ1-2	-	CSVEVPREPYGYTF	TGCAGCGTTGAGGTACCCCGGGAGCCCTATGGCTACACCTTC
TRBV28	few	TRBJ1-3	-	CATRDAGPGNTIYF	TGTGCCACCCGGGACGCAGGTCCCGGAAACACCATATATTTT
TRBV18	-	TRBJ2-5	-	CASSPQGLQETQYF	TGTGCCAGCTCACCACAGGGACTCCAAGAGACCCAGTACTTC
TRBV29-1	many	TRBJ1-2	-	CSVESGTGYGYTF	TGCAGCGTTGAATCGGGCACGGGCTATGGCTACACCTTC
TRBV5-1	many	TRBJ2-2	TRBD2	CASSLPTSGRMDTGELFF	TGCGCCAGCAGCTTGCCGACTAGCGGGAGGATGGACACCGGGGAGCTGTTTTTT
TRBV10-3	-	TRBJ1-2	TRBD1	CAISEQGGNNYGYTF	TGTGCCATCAGTGAACAGGGGGGCAATAACTATGGCTACACCTTC
TRBV7-2	-	TRBJ1-1	-	CASSPILTVNTEAFF	TGTGCCAGCAGCCCTATATTGACGGTGAACACTGAAGCTTTCTTT
TRBV7-2	few	TRBJ1-4	-	CASSSEPRVGGEKLFF	TGTGCCAGCAGCTCAGAGCCCAGGGTCGGTGGGGAAAAACTGTTTTTT
TRBV6-2/TRBV6-3	-	TRBJ2-2	TRBD2	CASSTGLAGVLNTGELFF	TGTGCCAGCAGTACGGGACTAGCGGGAGTCCTGAACACCGGGGAGCTGTTTTTT
TRBV7-2	-	TRBJ1-2	-	CASSLVPDAEYYGYTF	TGTGCCAGCAGCTTAGTCCCGGATGCAGAATACTATGGCTACACCTTC
TRBV10-2	-	TRBJ2-1	-	CASSFRDTSSYNEQFF	TGCGCCAGCAGTTTCCGGGACACCAGCTCCTACAATGAGCAGTTCTTC
TRBV3-1	few	TRBJ2-1	-	CASSQAGDSKIYNEQFF	TGTGCCAGCAGCCAGGCAGGGGATTCGAAAATCTACAATGAGCAGTTCTTC
TRBV20-1	few	TRBJ1-5	-	CSARDGNNQPQHF	TGCAGTGCTCGAGACGGTAACAATCAGCCCCAGCATTTT
TRBV7-2	few	TRBJ2-1	TRBD2	CASSSGLAFTYNEQFF	TGTGCCAGCAGCTCGGGACTAGCGTTCACCTACAATGAGCAGTTCTTC
TRBV29-1	-	TRBJ2-1	-	CSAPGTLGAYNEQFF	TGCAGCGCCCCTGGGACGTTAGGAGCCTACAATGAGCAGTTCTTC
TRBV19	-	TRBJ1-5	-	CASSIEGIGQPQHF	TGTGCCAGTAGTATAGAGGGTATCGGGCAGCCCCAGCATTTT
TRBV4-2	few	TRBJ1-2	-	CASSQELRPGDSYGYTF	TGTGCCAGCAGCCAAGAGTTGCGCCCAGGGGATTCCTATGGCTACACCTTC
TRBV7-2	-	TRBJ2-7	TRBD1	CASTAFDRAYEQYF	TGTGCCAGCACTGCATTCGACAGGGCCTACGAGCAGTACTTC
TRBV7-9	many	TRBJ2-5	-	CASSFRGRGSALRTQYF	TGTGCCAGCAGCTTCAGGGGGCGCGGGAGTGCCCTACGGACCCAGTACTTC
TRBV7-2	-	TRBJ2-7	-	CASSLEVDRFPYEQYF	TGTGCCAGCAGCTTAGAGGTCGACAGGTTCCCCTACGAGCAGTACTTC
TRBV29-1	few	TRBJ2-5	TRBD2	CSVGLAVLETQYF	TGCAGCGTCGGACTAGCCGTTCTCGAGACCCAGTACTTC
TRBV11-2	many	TRBJ2-1	TRBD2	CASSPGGSIDEQFF	TGTGCCAGCAGCCCCGGCGGGAGTATCGATGAGCAGTTCTTC
TRBV29-1	many	TRBJ2-1	TRBD2	CSASGSYNEQFF	TGCAGCGCTAGCGGGAGCTACAATGAGCAGTTCTTC
TRBV10-2	few	TRBJ2-7	TRBD1	CASSADRYEQYF	TGCGCCAGCAGCGCGGACAGGTACGAGCAGTACTTC
TRBV6-2/TRBV6-3	-	TRBJ2-7	-	CASSNDRIEQYF	TGTGCCAGCAGTAACGACAGAATCGAGCAGTACTTC
TRBV6-1	-	TRBJ2-5	-	CASTKEEGASRFNQETQYF	TGTGCCAGCACCAAGGAGGAGGGGGCATCGAGATTCAACCAAGAGACCCAGTACTTC
TRBV7-2	-	TRBJ1-2	-	CASSFGRSPAHYGYTF	TGTGCCAGCAGCTTCGGAAGGAGCCCCGCTCACTATGGCTACACCTTC
TRBV30	few	TRBJ1-2	-	CAWSNPGRTF	TGTGCCTGGAGTAACCCGGGGAGAACCTTC
TRBV4-3	few	TRBJ1-5	-	CASSQEGGSQPQHF	TGCGCCAGCAGCCAAGAAGGGGGTTCTCAGCCCCAGCATTTT
TRBV4-3	-	TRBJ2-1	-	CASSQEPGDDYNEQFF	TGCGCCAGCAGCCAAGAGCCCGGAGATGATTACAATGAGCAGTTCTTC
TRBV9	few	TRBJ1-6	-	CASSVGPGKESPLHF	TGTGCCAGCAGCGTAGGCCCGGGGAAGGAATCACCCCTCCACTTT
TRBV2	many	TRBJ1-2	-	CASSVRGDYGYTF	TGTGCCAGCAGTGTTCGGGGCGACTATGGCTACACCTTC
TRBV3-1	-	TRBJ2-1	-	CASSQGGGGPSSYNEQFF	TGTGCCAGCAGCCAAGGGGGCGGGGGCCCGAGCTCCTACAATGAGCAGTTCTTC
TRBV5-1	few	TRBJ1-4	-	CASSLMDGEKLFF	TGCGCCAGCAGCTTGATGGACGGAGAAAAACTGTTTTTT